What follows are 17 T cell receptor beta chains derived from one specimen sequenced in a study of blood T cell repertoires in COVID-19 (TCRdb year 2020). Library preparation employed the immunoSEQ multiplex PCR assay. As stored in TCRdb, this immuneACCESS dataset retains in-frame rearrangements with V and J assigned. A fraction of the clones does not appear; measured against another copy, unresolved V genes explain less than half of the discrepancy, and the remainder lacks a known reason. Here the sample has roughly 110,000 clones; 80% occur a single time. Over 4% of the sample is taken by the ten largest. The sample comprised peripheral blood. These receptors came from a man in his sixties or seventies with acute or convalescent COVID-19.

The chain is built from TRBV18 and TRBJ1-1, with 7 bases lining up with TRBD1. The V segment lost 4 bases and the J segment 3 bases; nucleotides outside the gene matches: 5. Per germline, CDR1 KGHSH and CDR2 LQKENI. The CDR3 has 14 amino acids. CDR3 region: CASSLTGKDTEAFF. The CDR3 DNA follows: TGTGCCAGCTCACTGACAGGGAAGGACACTGAAGCTTTCTTT.

The J gene is TRBJ2-1, the V gene TRBV5-1; 10 bases agree with TRBD2. This CDR3 spans 15 amino acids. Germline V gene data show CDR1 as SGHRS and CDR2 as YFSETQ. J was trimmed by 8 bases and V by 2 bases; bases with no gene match: 7. CDR3 nucleotide sequence: TGCGCCAGCAGCTTCATAGCGGGGGGCGGAGATGAGCAGTTCTTC. Amino acid sequence: CASSFIAGGGDEQFF.

V gene TRBV4-3 combines with J gene TRBJ2-1, with 9 bases that match TRBD1. The germline gives CDR1 LGHNA, CDR2 YSLEER. V dropped 1 base and J dropped 6; count of bases not matched to a gene: 10. The CDR3 is made up of 17 amino acids. This chain's CDR3 is CASSQGWVGQGFNEQFF. The DNA of the CDR3 is TGCGCCAGCAGCCAAGGGTGGGTGGGACAGGGATTCAATGAGCAGTTCTTC.

V usage is TRBV10-3 and J usage is TRBJ1-2, with no clear D. Germline lookup yields CDR1 ENHRY and CDR2 SYGVKD. V shed 10 bases and J shed 2 bases, with 26 bases lying between them. The CDR3 is made up of 17 amino acids. The CDR3 reads CATESHAEGAVNYGYTF. DNA for the CDR3: TGTGCCACCGAGTCCCACGCGGAGGGCGCCGTCAACTATGGCTACACCTTC.

The V call is TRBV5-1, the J call TRBJ1-4, with D possibly being TRBD1 (5 bases). This CDR3 is built from 13 residues. Germline-derived CDR1 and CDR2 are SGHRS and YFSETQ. Trimming took off 4 bases at V and 4 bases at J, with 8 bases between the two ends. CDR3 nucleotides: TGCGCCAGCAGCGACAGCAATAATGAAAAACTGTTTTTT. Amino acids: CASSDSNNEKLFF.

The chain uses TRBV19 and TRBJ2-2, with 9 bases aligning to TRBD1. The CDR3 is made up of 15 amino acids. Per germline, CDR1 LNHDA and CDR2 SQIVND (reference sequence). Trimming cost V 2 bases and J 6 bases; bases outside gene matches: 4. The CDR3 sequence: CASSIRDRVAGELFF. The CDR3 DNA follows: TGTGCCAGTAGTATACGGGACAGGGTCGCCGGGGAGCTGTTTTTT.

The J gene is TRBJ1-1, the V gene TRBV6-5; 7 bases are shared with TRBD1. The germline gives CDR1 MNHEY, CDR2 SVGAGI. The CDR3 consists of 14 residues. V was pared by 6 bases and J by 1 base, with 5 bases of the junction left unmatched. CDR3 nucleotides: TGTGCCAGCAGACTGGGACAGCAGAACACTGAAGCTTTCTTT. Residues: CASRLGQQNTEAFF.

The J gene is TRBJ2-7, the V gene TRBV27; TRBD1 matches at 8 bases. The CDR3 has 15 residues. Germline V lookup: CDR1 MNHEY, CDR2 SMNVEV (reference sequence). V lost 1 base to trimming and J lost 6 bases; unmatched junction nucleotides: 8. Here the CDR3 reads CASSLYQQGAREQYF. Written as DNA, the CDR3 is TGTGCCAGCAGTTTATATCAGCAGGGGGCACGCGAGCAGTACTTC.

In this sample, this clone turned up a few times. The V call is TRBV9, the J call TRBJ2-3, with 7 bases lining up with TRBD2. Germline values: CDR1 SGDLS, CDR2 YYNGEE. The CDR3 length is 16 residues. Unmatched junction bases numbered 5, after V lost 0 bases and J lost 1 base. The chain's CDR3 is CASSVGAGSGTDTQYF. The CDR3 region has the DNA TGTGCCAGCAGCGTAGGAGCGGGGTCTGGCACAGATACGCAGTATTTT.

This clone is labeled medium-sized. This chain links TRBV3-1 (or the pseudogene TRBV3-2) with TRBJ2-1; 10 positions match TRBD2. CDR3 size: 16 residues. CDR1 is LGHDT and CDR2 is YNNKEL in the germline V gene (reference sequence). The V gene end was trimmed by 6 bases and the J gene end by 0 bases; junction bases not matched to a gene: 5. This CDR3 reads CASSFERGGSYNEQFF. The CDR3 DNA is TGTGCCAGCAGTTTTGAGCGGGGGGGCTCCTACAATGAGCAGTTCTTC.

This chain uses TRBV1 with TRBJ2-2; the table calls TRBD2, which could not be checked here. TRBV1 constitutes a pseudogene. This CDR3 has 16 residues. The CDR3 spells CTSSQDKTTNTGELFF. The DNA of the CDR3 is TGCACCAGCAGCCAAGATAAGACTACCAACACCGGGGAGCTGTTTTTT.

The rearrangement uses TRBV27 and TRBJ2-7; TRBD2 agrees at 11 bases. The germline CDR1 and CDR2 sequences are MNHEY and SMNVEV (reference sequence). CDR3 length equals 15 residues. J lost 0 bases, V lost 6 bases, and 4 bases had no gene match. The CDR3, as DNA: TGTGCCAGCAGGATTACTAGCGGGAGCTCCTACGAGCAGTACTTC. It specifies CASRITSGSSYEQYF.

This clone was counted only a few times. The chain links TRBV19 to TRBJ1-5; D unresolved. Trimming shortened V by 0 bases and J by 7 bases, and 10 bases separated the two germline ends. The CDR3 runs 14 residues. CDR1 is LNHDA and CDR2 is SQIVND in the germline V gene (reference sequence). The CDR3 DNA reads TGTGCCAGTAGTATAGACGAGGGCTGGCAGCCCCAGCATTTT. Amino acid sequence: CASSIDEGWQPQHF.

The chain carries TRBV18 and TRBJ1-1; 7 nucleotides match TRBD1. The trim removed 4 bases at V and 8 bases at J, leaving 1 base unmatched. The germline CDR1 and CDR2 sequences are KGHSH and LQKENI. This CDR3 contains 11 residues. The CDR3 reads CASSRQGEAFF. For the CDR3, the DNA is TGTGCCAGCTCACGACAGGGAGAAGCTTTCTTT.

The gene calls are TRBV19 and TRBJ1-1; the D is unclear. Trimming shortened V by 6 bases and J by 1 base, and 15 bases separated the two germline ends. Germline CDR1 reads LNHDA; CDR2 reads SQIVND (reference sequence). The CDR3 length is 15 residues. The CDR3 region is CASSDPSGPNTEAFF. CDR3 DNA: TGTGCCAGTAGCGACCCATCAGGCCCGAACACTGAAGCTTTCTTT.

The chain employs TRBV7-9 and TRBJ2-7, with D possibly TRBD2 on 7 matching bases. Trimming cost V 7 bases and J 3 bases, with 16 bases left between them. Germline CDR1 is SEHNR and CDR2 is FQNEAQ (reference sequence). The CDR3 is 14 amino acids. CDR3 nucleotides: TGTGCCAGCAACCCTACAGGGAGGGGCTACGAGCAGTACTTC. Its protein is CASNPTGRGYEQYF. The full variable domain, rest sourced from reference TRBV7-9 and TRBJ2-7, is DTGVSQNPRHKITKRGQNVTFRCDPISEHNRLYWYRQTLGQGPEFLTYFQNEAQLEKSRLLSDRFSAERPKGSFSTLEIQRTEQGDSAMYLCASNPTGRGYEQYFGPGTRLTVT.

This chain links TRBV6-4 with TRBJ1-2, with 7 bases identical to TRBD1. The CDR3 has 13 amino acids. Unmatched junction bases numbered 5, after V lost 8 bases and J lost 2 bases. The germline gives CDR1 MRHNA, CDR2 SNTAGT. In DNA, the CDR3 is TGTGCCAGCCCTTCGACAGGGAACTATGGCTACACCTTC. It translates to CASPSTGNYGYTF.